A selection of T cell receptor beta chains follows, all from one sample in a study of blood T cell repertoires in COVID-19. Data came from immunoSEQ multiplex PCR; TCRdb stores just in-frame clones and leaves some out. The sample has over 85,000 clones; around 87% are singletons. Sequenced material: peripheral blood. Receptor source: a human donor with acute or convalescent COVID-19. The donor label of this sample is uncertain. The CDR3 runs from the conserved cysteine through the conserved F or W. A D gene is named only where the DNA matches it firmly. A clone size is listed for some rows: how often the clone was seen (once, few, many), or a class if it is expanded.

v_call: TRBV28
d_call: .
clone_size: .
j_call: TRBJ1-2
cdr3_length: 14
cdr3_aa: CASSSASGDLGYTF
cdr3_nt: TGTGCCAGCAGTTCGGCCTCGGGAGACTTAGGCTACACCTTC

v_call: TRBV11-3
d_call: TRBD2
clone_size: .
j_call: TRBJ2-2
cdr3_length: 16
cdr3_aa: CASSLARGGNTGELFF
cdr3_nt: TGTGCCAGCAGCTTAGCCCGGGGGGGGAACACCGGGGAGCTGTTTTTT

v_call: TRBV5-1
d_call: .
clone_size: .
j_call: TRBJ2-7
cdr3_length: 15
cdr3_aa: CASSLQTGPPYEQYF
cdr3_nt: TGCGCCAGCAGCCTACAAACAGGACCCCCCTACGAGCAGTACTTC

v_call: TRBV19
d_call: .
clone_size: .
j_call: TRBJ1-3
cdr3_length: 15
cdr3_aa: CASSIGTPPGNTIYF
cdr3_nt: TGTGCCAGTAGTATTGGCACACCGCCCGGAAACACCATATATTTT

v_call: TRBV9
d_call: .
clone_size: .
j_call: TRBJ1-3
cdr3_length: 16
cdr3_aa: CASSVDNSLSGNTIYF
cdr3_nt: TGTGCCAGCAGCGTAGACAACAGCCTCTCTGGAAACACCATATATTTT

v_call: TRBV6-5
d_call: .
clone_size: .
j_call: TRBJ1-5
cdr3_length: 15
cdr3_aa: CASSSPAASIQPQHF
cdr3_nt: TGTGCCAGCAGTTCGCCGGCGGCCTCAATTCAGCCCCAGCATTTT

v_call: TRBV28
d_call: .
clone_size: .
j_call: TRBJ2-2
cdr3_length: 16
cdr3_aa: CASSLAGLLDTGELFF
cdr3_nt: TGTGCCAGCAGTCTCGCTGGCTTATTGGACACCGGGGAGCTGTTTTTT

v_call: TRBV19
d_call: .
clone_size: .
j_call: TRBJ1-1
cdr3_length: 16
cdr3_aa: CASSIYETGTGLEAFF
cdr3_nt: TGTGCCAGTAGTATTTACGAAACCGGAACAGGCCTTGAAGCTTTCTTT

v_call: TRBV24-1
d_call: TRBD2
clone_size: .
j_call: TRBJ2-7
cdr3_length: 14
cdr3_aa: CATSDSAGGNEQYF
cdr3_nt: TGTGCCACCAGTGATTCTGCGGGGGGGAACGAGCAGTACTTC

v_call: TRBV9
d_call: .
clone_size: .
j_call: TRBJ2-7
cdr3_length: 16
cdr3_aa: CASSVAKKQGTYEQYF
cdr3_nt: TGTGCCAGCAGCGTAGCTAAGAAGCAGGGTACGTACGAGCAGTACTTC

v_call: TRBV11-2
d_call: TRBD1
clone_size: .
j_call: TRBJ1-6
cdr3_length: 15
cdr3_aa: CASSFFGQGVPPLHF
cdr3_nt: TGTGCCAGCAGCTTTTTTGGACAGGGGGTTCCACCCCTCCACTTT

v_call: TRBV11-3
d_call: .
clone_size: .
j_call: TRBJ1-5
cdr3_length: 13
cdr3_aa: CASSWGEDQPQHF
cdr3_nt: TGTGCCAGCAGCTGGGGGGAGGATCAGCCCCAGCATTTT

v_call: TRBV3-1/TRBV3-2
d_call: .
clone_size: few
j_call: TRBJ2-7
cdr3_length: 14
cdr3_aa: CASTPSDISYEQYF
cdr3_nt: TGTGCCAGCACCCCTTCCGACATTTCCTACGAGCAGTACTTC

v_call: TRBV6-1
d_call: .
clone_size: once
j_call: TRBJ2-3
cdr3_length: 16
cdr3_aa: CASSVGVAFGTDTQYF
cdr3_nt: TGTGCCAGCAGTGTTGGGGTAGCGTTCGGCACAGATACGCAGTATTTT

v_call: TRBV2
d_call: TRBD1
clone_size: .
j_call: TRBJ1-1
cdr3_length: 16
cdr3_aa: CASSEDRGIFSTEAFF
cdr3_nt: TGTGCCAGCAGTGAAGACAGGGGAATTTTCTCCACTGAAGCTTTCTTT

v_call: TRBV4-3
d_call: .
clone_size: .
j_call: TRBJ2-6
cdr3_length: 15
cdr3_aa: CASSQGSQGANVLTF
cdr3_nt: TGCGCCAGCAGCCAAGGGAGCCAGGGGGCCAACGTCCTGACTTTC